This TCR beta chain stems from a study of cytomegalovirus exposure and HLA in healthy donors. Study-level points and caveats: V- and J-gene trimming of TCR beta was linked (in a later analysis) to a missense DCLRE1C variant. Some TCR beta chains (roughly 160 of them) were listed as cytomegalovirus-associated. An analysis done earlier found most TCR beta V segments productive about 87% or about 30% of the time.

Comments on this clone: Antigen unknown.

Primers included in the PCR were 60 Vbeta and 13 Jbeta primers. This table comes from immunoSEQ multiplex PCR, and its TCRdb copy is limited to in-frame clones, with some not included. The sample lists about 190,000 clones, roughly 84% occurring once. Sequencing was carried out using PBMCs. The origin of this receptor is a woman in her fifties or sixties in good health and CMV-seropositive.

CDR3 nucleotides: TGCGCCAGCAGCCCGAGGAGCGGGTCCAGCTGGACCACGCAGTATTTT. This codes for CASSPRSGSSWTTQYF. V usage is TRBV10-1 and J usage is TRBJ2-3, with D tentatively TRBD2 (6 bases). Looked up from germline, CDR1 is WNHNN and CDR2 is SYGVQD (reference sequence). Trimming shortened V by 6 bases and J by 9 bases, and 25 bases separated the two germline ends. This CDR3 has 16 amino acids.